This entry concerns a single T cell receptor beta chain. Its antigen is not known. This entry is derived from a study of shared clonotypes between healthy human individuals. Overall study results and limits: Non-shared clonotypes showed lower generation probabilities than clonotypes common to all four donors. Rarefaction demonstrated incomplete sorted-subset sequencing despite large depth. The genetic and exposure-history diversity represented was limited by few donors.

V lost 4 bases to trimming and J lost 2 bases; unmatched junction nucleotides: 6. This CDR3 comprises 14 residues. Germline V gene sequence: CDR1 SGDLS, CDR2 YYNGEE. As handled by the study authors: There were no quality scores in the junction-only immunoSEQ sequences, so filtering differed. The data were produced by immunoSEQ multiplex PCR, yet TCRdb's version contains in-frame clones alone and is incomplete. The V and J calls and clone size are taken from that table; D and trimming were inferred from the DNA. The table has millions of clones, around 95% seen once; the top ten hold 0.13%. The clonotype was recovered from a young man in good health. V gene TRBV9 combines with J gene TRBJ2-7; 7 bases are a match to TRBD1. The sample taken for sequencing was naive CD4+ T cells sorted from blood. As for subset: CD45RA+ positively selected. CDR3 in DNA: TGTGCCAGCAGCCCTGACAGGGTCCCCTACGAGCAGTACTTC. Its protein product is CASSPDRVPYEQYF. Complete variable domain (other parts from reference TRBV9 and TRBJ2-7): DSGVTQTPKHLITATGQRVTLRCSPRSGDLSVYWYQQSLDQGLQFLIQYYNGEERAKGNILERFSAQQFPDLHSELNLSSLELGDSALYFCASSPDRVPYEQYFGPGTRLTVT.